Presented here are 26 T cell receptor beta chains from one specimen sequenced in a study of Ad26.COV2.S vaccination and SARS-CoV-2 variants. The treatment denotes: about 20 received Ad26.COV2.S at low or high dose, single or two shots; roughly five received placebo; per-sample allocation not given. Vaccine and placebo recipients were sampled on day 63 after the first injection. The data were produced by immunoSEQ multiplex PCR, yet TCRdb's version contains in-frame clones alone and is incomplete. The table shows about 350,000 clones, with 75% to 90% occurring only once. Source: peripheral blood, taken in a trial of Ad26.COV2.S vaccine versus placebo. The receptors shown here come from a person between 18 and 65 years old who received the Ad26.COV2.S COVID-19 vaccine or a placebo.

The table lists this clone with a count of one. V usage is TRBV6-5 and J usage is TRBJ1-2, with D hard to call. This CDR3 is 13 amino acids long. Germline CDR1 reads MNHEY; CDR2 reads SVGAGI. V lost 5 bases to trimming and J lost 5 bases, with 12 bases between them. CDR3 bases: TGTGCCAGCAGTCCTGAAAAGGGTTATGGCTACACCTTC. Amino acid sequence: CASSPEKGYGYTF.

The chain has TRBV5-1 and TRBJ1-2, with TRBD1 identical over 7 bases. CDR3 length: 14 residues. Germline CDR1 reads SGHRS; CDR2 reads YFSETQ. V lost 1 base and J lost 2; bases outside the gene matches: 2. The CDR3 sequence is CASSLWDSNYGYTF. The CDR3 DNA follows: TGCGCCAGCAGCTTGTGGGACAGCAACTATGGCTACACCTTC.

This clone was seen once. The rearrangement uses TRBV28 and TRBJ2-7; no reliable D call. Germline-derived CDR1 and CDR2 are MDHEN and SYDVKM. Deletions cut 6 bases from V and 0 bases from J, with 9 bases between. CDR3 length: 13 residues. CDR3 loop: CASSGFFSYEQYF. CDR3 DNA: TGTGCCAGCAGCGGGTTCTTCTCCTACGAGCAGTACTTC. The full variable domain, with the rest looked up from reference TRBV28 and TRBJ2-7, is DVKVTQSSRYLVKRTGEKVFLECVQDMDHENMFWYRQDPGLGLRLIYFSYDVKMKEKGDIPEGYSVSREKKERFSLILESASTNQTSMYLCASSGFFSYEQYFGPGTRLTVT.

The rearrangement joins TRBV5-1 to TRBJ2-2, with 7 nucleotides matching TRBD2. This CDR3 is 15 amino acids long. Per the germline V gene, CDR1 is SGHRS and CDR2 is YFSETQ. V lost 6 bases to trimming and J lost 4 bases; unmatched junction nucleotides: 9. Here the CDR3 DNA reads TGCGCCAGCACCCCCACTTGGGAGGGCACCGGGGAGCTGTTTTTT. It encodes CASTPTWEGTGELFF. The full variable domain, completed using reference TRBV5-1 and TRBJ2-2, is KAGVTQTPRYLIKTRGQQVTLSCSPISGHRSVSWYQQTPGQGLQFLFEYFSETQRNKGNFPGRFSGRQFSNSRSEMNVSTLELGDSALYLCASTPTWEGTGELFFGEGSRLTVL.

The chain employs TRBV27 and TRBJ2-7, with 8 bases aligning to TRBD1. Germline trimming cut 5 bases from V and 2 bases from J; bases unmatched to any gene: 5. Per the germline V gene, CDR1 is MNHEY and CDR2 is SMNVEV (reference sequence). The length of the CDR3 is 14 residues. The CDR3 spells CASSQGAIAYEQYF. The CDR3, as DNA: TGTGCCAGCAGTCAGGGGGCGATTGCCTACGAGCAGTACTTC.

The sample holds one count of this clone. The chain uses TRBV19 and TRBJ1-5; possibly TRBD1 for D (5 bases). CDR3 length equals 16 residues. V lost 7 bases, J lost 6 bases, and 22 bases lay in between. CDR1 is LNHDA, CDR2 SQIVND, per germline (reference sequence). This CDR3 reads CASTYLIGDPTQPQHF. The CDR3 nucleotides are TGTGCCAGTACCTACCTTATCGGGGACCCCACTCAGCCCCAGCATTTT.

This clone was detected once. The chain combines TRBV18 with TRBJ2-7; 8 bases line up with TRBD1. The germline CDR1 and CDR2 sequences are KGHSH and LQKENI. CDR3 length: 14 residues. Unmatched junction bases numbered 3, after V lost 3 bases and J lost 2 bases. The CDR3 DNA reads TGTGCCAGCTCACCGGGACAGGAACCCTACGAGCAGTACTTC. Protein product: CASSPGQEPYEQYF.

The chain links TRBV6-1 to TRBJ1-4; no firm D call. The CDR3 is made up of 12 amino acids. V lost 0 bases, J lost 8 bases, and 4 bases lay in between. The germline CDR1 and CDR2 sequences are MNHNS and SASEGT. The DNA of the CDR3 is TGTGCCAGCAGTGAAGCTGGCGAAAAACTGTTTTTT. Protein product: CASSEAGEKLFF.

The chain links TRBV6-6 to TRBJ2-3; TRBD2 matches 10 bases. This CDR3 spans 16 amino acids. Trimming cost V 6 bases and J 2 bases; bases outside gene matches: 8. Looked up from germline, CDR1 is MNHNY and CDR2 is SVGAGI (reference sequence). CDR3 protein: CASSYGTSDHTDTQYF. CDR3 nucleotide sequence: TGTGCCAGCAGCTACGGGACTAGCGATCACACAGATACGCAGTATTTT.

The CDR3 sequence: CASSHPGQGVYEQYF. The CDR3 DNA reads as TGTGCCAGCAGCCACCCTGGACAGGGGGTCTACGAGCAGTACTTC. This chain links TRBV3-1 (or the pseudogene TRBV3-2) with TRBJ2-7; TRBD1 matches at 10 bases. The CDR3 is made up of 15 amino acids. CDR1 is LGHDT and CDR2 is YNNKEL in the germline V gene (reference sequence). J gave up 3 bases and V 3 bases, and 5 bases lay outside the gene matches.

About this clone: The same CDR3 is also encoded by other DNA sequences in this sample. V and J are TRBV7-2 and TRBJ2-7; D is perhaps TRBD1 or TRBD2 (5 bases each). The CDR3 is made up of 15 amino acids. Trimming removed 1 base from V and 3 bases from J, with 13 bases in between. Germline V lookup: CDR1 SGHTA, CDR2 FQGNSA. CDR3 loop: CASSLGDGGLYEQYF. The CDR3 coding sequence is TGTGCCAGCAGCTTAGGGGACGGAGGTCTCTACGAGCAGTACTTC. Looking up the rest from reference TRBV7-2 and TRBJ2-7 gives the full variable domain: GAGVSQSPSNKVTEKGKDVELRCDPISGHTALYWYRQSLGQGLEFLIYFQGNSAPDKSGLPSDRFSAERTGGSVSTLTIQRTQQEDSAVYLCASSLGDGGLYEQYFGPGTRLTVT.

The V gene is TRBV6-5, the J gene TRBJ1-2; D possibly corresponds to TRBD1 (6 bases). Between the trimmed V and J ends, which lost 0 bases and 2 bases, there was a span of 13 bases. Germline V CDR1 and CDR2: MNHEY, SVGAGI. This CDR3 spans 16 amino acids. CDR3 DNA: TGTGCCAGCAGTTACTCGAGTCGGGGGGCGAACTATGGCTACACCTTC. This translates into CASSYSSRGANYGYTF.

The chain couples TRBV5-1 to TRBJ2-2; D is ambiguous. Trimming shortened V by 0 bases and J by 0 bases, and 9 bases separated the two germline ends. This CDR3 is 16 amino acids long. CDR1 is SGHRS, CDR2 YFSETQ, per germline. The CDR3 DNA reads TGCGCCAGCAGCTTGGCAAGCAGCCCGAACACCGGGGAGCTGTTTTTT. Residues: CASSLASSPNTGELFF.

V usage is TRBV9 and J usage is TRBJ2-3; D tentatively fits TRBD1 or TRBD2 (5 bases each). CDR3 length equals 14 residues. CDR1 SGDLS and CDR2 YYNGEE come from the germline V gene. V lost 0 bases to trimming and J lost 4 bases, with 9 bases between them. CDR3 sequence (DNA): TGTGCCAGCAGCGTAGTTGAGGGGTCAGATACGCAGTATTTT. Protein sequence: CASSVVEGSDTQYF.

The CDR3 sequence: CASSPRQGANTEAFF. In nucleotides, the CDR3 is TGTGCCAGCAGCCCTAGACAGGGGGCAAACACTGAAGCTTTCTTT. The V call is TRBV3-1 (or the pseudogene TRBV3-2), the J call TRBJ1-1, with 10 bases aligning to TRBD1. Trimming at V came to 4 bases and at J to 2 bases, leaving 4 bases not matched to a gene. Germline lookup yields CDR1 LGHDT and CDR2 YNNKEL (reference sequence). There are 15 residues in the CDR3.

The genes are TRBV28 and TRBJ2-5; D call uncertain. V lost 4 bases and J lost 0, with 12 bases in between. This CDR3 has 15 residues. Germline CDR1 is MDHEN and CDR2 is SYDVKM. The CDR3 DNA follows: TGTGCCAGCAGTTCGATAAGCCAGTACCAAGAGACCCAGTACTTC. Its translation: CASSSISQYQETQYF. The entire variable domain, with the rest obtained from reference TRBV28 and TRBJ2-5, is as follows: DVKVTQSSRYLVKRTGEKVFLECVQDMDHENMFWYRQDPGLGLRLIYFSYDVKMKEKGDIPEGYSVSREKKERFSLILESASTNQTSMYLCASSSISQYQETQYFGPGTRLLVL.

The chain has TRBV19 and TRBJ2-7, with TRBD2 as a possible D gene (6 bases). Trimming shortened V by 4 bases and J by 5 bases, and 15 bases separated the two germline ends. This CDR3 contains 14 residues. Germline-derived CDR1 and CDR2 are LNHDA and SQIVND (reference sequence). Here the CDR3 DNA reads TGTGCCAGTAGTAAGGTCCCGTTAGCGGACGAGCAGTACTTC. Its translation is CASSKVPLADEQYF.

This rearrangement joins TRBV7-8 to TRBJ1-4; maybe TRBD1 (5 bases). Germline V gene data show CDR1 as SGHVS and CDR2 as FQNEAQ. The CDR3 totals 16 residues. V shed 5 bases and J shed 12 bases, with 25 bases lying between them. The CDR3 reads CASSSRRWGGPAELFF. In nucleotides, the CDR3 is TGTGCCAGCAGCAGCCGTCGGTGGGGGGGTCCCGCTGAACTGTTTTTT.

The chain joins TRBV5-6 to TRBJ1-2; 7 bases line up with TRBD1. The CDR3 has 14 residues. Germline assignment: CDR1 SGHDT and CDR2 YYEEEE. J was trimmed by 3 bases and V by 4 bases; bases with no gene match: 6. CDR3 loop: CASSATGTDYGYTF. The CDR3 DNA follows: TGTGCCAGCAGCGCGACGGGGACAGACTATGGCTACACCTTC.

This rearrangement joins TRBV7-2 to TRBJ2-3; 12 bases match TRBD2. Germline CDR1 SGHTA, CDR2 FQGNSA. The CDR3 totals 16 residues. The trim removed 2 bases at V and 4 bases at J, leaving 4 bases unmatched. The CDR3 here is CASSLQRLAGADTQYF. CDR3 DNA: TGTGCCAGCAGCTTACAGCGACTAGCGGGGGCAGATACGCAGTATTTT. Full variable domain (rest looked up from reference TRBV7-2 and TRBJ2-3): GAGVSQSPSNKVTEKGKDVELRCDPISGHTALYWYRQSLGQGLEFLIYFQGNSAPDKSGLPSDRFSAERTGGSVSTLTIQRTQQEDSAVYLCASSLQRLAGADTQYFGPGTRLTVL.

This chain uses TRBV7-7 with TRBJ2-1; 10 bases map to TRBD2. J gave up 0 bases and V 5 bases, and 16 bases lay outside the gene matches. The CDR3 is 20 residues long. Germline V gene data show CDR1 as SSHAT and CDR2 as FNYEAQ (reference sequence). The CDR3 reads CASSPRRASGSFSSYNEQFF. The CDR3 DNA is TGTGCCAGCAGCCCCCGACGGGCTAGCGGGAGTTTCAGCTCCTACAATGAGCAGTTCTTC.

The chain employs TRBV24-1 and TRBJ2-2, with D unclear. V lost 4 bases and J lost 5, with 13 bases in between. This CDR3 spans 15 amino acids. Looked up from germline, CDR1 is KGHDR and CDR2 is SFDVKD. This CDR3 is CATSDRPPSTGELFF. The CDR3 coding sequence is TGTGCCACCAGTGACCGACCCCCCAGTACCGGGGAGCTGTTTTTT.

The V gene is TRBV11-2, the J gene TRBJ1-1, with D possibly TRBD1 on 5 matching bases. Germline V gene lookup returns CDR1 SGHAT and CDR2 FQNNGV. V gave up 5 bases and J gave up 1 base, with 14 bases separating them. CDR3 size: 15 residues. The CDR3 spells CASSGIQVGNTEAFF. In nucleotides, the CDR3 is TGTGCCAGCAGCGGCATACAGGTCGGGAACACTGAAGCTTTCTTT.

The CDR3 DNA follows: TGTGCCAGCAGTAATGGACAGGGTATTTTTAGCAATCAGCCCCAGCATTTT. Translation: CASSNGQGIFSNQPQHF. This chain uses TRBV28 with TRBJ1-5; 8 nucleotides align to TRBD1. The CDR3 runs 17 residues. Germline V CDR1 and CDR2: MDHEN, SYDVKM. V shed 5 bases, J shed 0 bases, and the junction held 9 bases outside the gene matches. Full variable domain (outside the CDR3, taken from reference TRBV28 and TRBJ1-5): DVKVTQSSRYLVKRTGEKVFLECVQDMDHENMFWYRQDPGLGLRLIYFSYDVKMKEKGDIPEGYSVSREKKERFSLILESASTNQTSMYLCASSNGQGIFSNQPQHFGDGTRLSIL.

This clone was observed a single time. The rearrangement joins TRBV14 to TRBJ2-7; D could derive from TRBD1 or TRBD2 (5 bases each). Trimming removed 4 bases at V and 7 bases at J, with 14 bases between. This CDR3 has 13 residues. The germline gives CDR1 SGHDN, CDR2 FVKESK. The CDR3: CASSRLTWGEQYF. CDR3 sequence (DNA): TGTGCCAGCAGCCGCTTAACCTGGGGGGAGCAGTACTTC.

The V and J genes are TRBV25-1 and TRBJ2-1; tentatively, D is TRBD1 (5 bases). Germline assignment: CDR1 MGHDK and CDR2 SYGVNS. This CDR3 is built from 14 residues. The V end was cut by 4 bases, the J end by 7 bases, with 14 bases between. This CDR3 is CASSGWQAGNEQFF. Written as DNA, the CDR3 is TGTGCCAGCAGTGGATGGCAGGCAGGGAATGAGCAGTTCTTC.